This is a list of T cell receptor beta chains from one sample in a study of chemoradiotherapy in HPV16-positive cancers. Sequencing used immunoSEQ multiplex PCR; TCRdb keeps in-frame clones, though not all of them. The data hold about 1,700 clones, with 80% to 85% observed a single time. The specimen comprised tumor tissue, sampled from a patient who underwent chemoradiotherapy. Receptors were obtained from a human donor with HPV-associated anogenital cancer. CDR3s include the opening cysteine and the closing phenylalanine or tryptophan. D genes are given only for firm matches.

TRBV7-2,TRBD1,TRBJ1-1,CASSPGQVNTEAFF,TGTGCCAGCAGCCCGGGACAGGTGAACACTGAAGCTTTCTTT
TRBV27,-,TRBJ2-7,CATKTQDNYEQYF,TGTGCCACCAAGACGCAGGATAACTACGAGCAGTACTTC
TRBV5-8,TRBD1,TRBJ1-1,CARKTGMTEAFF,TGTGCCAGGAAGACAGGGATGACTGAAGCTTTCTTT
TRBV7-7,-,TRBJ1-1,CASSPTAGRRTEAFF,TGTGCTAGCAGCCCCACAGCAGGGAGAAGGACTGAAGCTTTCTTT
TRBV6-1,TRBD1,TRBJ1-4,CASSGRGRIEKLFF,TGTGCCAGCAGTGGCAGGGGGAGGATTGAAAAACTGTTTTTT
TRBV2,-,TRBJ2-7,CATLGGSSYEQYF,TGTGCCACATTGGGGGGAAGCTCCTACGAGCAGTACTTC
TRBV27,-,TRBJ2-7,CASSAVDNLDEQYF,TGTGCCAGCAGTGCGGTAGACAATCTCGACGAGCAGTACTTC
TRBV7-3,-,TRBJ1-1,CASSTGQMNTEAFF,TGTGCCAGCAGCACGGGGCAAATGAACACTGAAGCTTTCTTT
TRBV7-6,-,TRBJ2-7,CASSLGKGGFEQYF,TGTGCCAGCAGCTTAGGGAAAGGGGGGTTCGAGCAGTACTTC
TRBV11-2,-,TRBJ2-7,CASSLDRYEQYF,TGTGCCAGCAGCTTAGATAGGTACGAGCAGTACTTC